This TCR beta chain was recorded in a study of CD8+CD57+ T cells in acquired aplastic anemia. Findings and caveats of the study: The study identified under 30 CD8+ CDR3 sequences shared by patients and controls. Patients showed no significant difference from controls in CD8+ Simpson's diversity.

Patients chosen for sequencing had shown CD8+CD57+ cell expansion by flow cytometry. TCR beta VDJ and CDR3 were profiled, and genomic DNA was the template. TCRdb re-analysed the reads in MiXCR, keeping a single row per CDR3 protein. Of about 160,000 distinct CDR3 sequences in the sample, about 50% were seen once. This clonotype was found many times. Its specificity is not known. This CDR3 region has 16 residues. V lost 4 bases and J lost 5; bases outside the gene matches: 5. The germline V gene encodes CDR1 KGHDR and CDR2 SFDVKD. This chain links TRBV24-1 with TRBJ1-5, with 12 positions matching TRBD1. The receptor was isolated from a human donor with aplastic anemia. The sample comprised sorted CD4+, CD8+, or CD8+CD57+ T cells (not recorded which) from PBMCs. CDR3 sequence reads: CATSEPGTGGDQPQHF. CDR3 DNA sequence: TGTGCCACCAGTGAACCAGGGACAGGGGGCGATCAGCCCCAGCATTTT.